A selection of T cell receptor beta chains follows, all from one sample in a study of T cell changes during pregnancy in multiple sclerosis. Libraries were prepared by immunoSEQ multiplex PCR; TCRdb keeps only in-frame clonotypes and omits some of them. The table shows approximately 41,000 clones, with roughly 89% occurring only once. The sample in question was CD4+ T cells from peripheral blood mononuclear cells, obtained in the second trimester of pregnancy. These receptors all come from a female donor with multiple sclerosis, enrolled in a pregnancy study. The CDR3 runs from the conserved cysteine through the conserved F or W. Fields, in order: CDR3 DNA, CDR3 protein, clone size, D gene, V gene, J gene. A D gene is named only where the DNA matches it firmly. Rows give clone size only sometimes, using once, few, many, or a class for an expanded clone.

cdr3_nt: TGCAGTGCTAGATCGGAGGACCAGTACTTC
cdr3_aa: CSARSEDQYF
clone_size: -
d_call: -
v_call: TRBV20-1
j_call: TRBJ2-5

cdr3_nt: TGTGCCAGCAGCTTAGAGGGGACTAGCGGGAGGTACAATGAGCAGTTCTTC
cdr3_aa: CASSLEGTSGRYNEQFF
clone_size: -
d_call: TRBD2
v_call: TRBV7-8
j_call: TRBJ2-1

cdr3_nt: TGTGCCAGCAGTCAACAGGGAGCTGGAAACACCATATATTTT
cdr3_aa: CASSQQGAGNTIYF
clone_size: -
d_call: -
v_call: TRBV2
j_call: TRBJ1-3

cdr3_nt: TGCGCCAGCAGCTTGTCAACGGGGCAAGAGACCCAGTACTTC
cdr3_aa: CASSLSTGQETQYF
clone_size: -
d_call: -
v_call: TRBV5-1
j_call: TRBJ2-5

cdr3_nt: TGCGCCAGCAGCTTGATAGCGGGAGTCTCCTACAATGAGCAGTTCTTC
cdr3_aa: CASSLIAGVSYNEQFF
clone_size: -
d_call: TRBD2
v_call: TRBV5-1
j_call: TRBJ2-1

cdr3_nt: TGTGCCAGCTCACCACCTTGGAGGGGCGCCAACACTGAAGCTTTCTTT
cdr3_aa: CASSPPWRGANTEAFF
clone_size: -
d_call: -
v_call: TRBV18
j_call: TRBJ1-1

cdr3_nt: TGTGCCAGCAGTCTCTCGAGACAGGGAAACTATGGCTACACCTTC
cdr3_aa: CASSLSRQGNYGYTF
clone_size: -
d_call: TRBD1
v_call: TRBV27
j_call: TRBJ1-2

cdr3_nt: TGTGCCAGCAGCATAGTGAGACAGGGGGCATGGACAGATACGCAGTATTTT
cdr3_aa: CASSIVRQGAWTDTQYF
clone_size: -
d_call: TRBD1
v_call: TRBV28
j_call: TRBJ2-3

cdr3_nt: TGTGCCAGCAGCCAATGGACTAGCGGGATTAATGAGCAGTTCTTC
cdr3_aa: CASSQWTSGINEQFF
clone_size: -
d_call: TRBD2
v_call: TRBV14
j_call: TRBJ2-1

cdr3_nt: TGTGCCAGCAGGCGACTCGCGACTGGCTACGAGCAGTACTTC
cdr3_aa: CASRRLATGYEQYF
clone_size: -
d_call: -
v_call: TRBV2
j_call: TRBJ2-7

cdr3_nt: TGTGCCTGGAGTGTCCGAACCGGGGGATCCGGGACTTTCTTT
cdr3_aa: CAWSVRTGGSGTFF
clone_size: few
d_call: -
v_call: TRBV30
j_call: TRBJ1-1

cdr3_nt: TGTGCCAGCAGCCGGGACACAGCTACCTTC
cdr3_aa: CASSRDTATF
clone_size: -
d_call: -
v_call: TRBV7-9
j_call: TRBJ1-2

cdr3_nt: TGTGCCAGCAGCTTTGGGACAAGCCCAGACTATGGCTACACCTTC
cdr3_aa: CASSFGTSPDYGYTF
clone_size: -
d_call: -
v_call: TRBV5-4
j_call: TRBJ1-2

cdr3_nt: TGTGCCACCAGCAGGGAGATTAGCTCTAGCACAGATACGCAGTATTTT
cdr3_aa: CATSREISSSTDTQYF
clone_size: -
d_call: -
v_call: TRBV15
j_call: TRBJ2-3

cdr3_nt: TGTGCCAGCAGCCCTTCAGGGATTCACACCGGGGAGCTGTTTTTT
cdr3_aa: CASSPSGIHTGELFF
clone_size: -
d_call: -
v_call: TRBV9
j_call: TRBJ2-2

cdr3_nt: TGTGCCAGCAGCCAAGTGGGTAGGCAGGGGGACACAGATACGCAGTATTTT
cdr3_aa: CASSQVGRQGDTDTQYF
clone_size: -
d_call: TRBD1
v_call: TRBV4-2
j_call: TRBJ2-3

cdr3_nt: TGTGCCAGCAGCGGAAGGGGCAATGGCTACACCTTC
cdr3_aa: CASSGRGNGYTF
clone_size: -
d_call: -
v_call: TRBV9
j_call: TRBJ1-2

cdr3_nt: TGTGCCAGCAGCTTACGTGGACAGGGCTACGAGCAGTACTTC
cdr3_aa: CASSLRGQGYEQYF
clone_size: -
d_call: TRBD1
v_call: TRBV7-9
j_call: TRBJ2-7

cdr3_nt: TGCAGCGTCGGACAGCTCACCCGCTCTGGGGCCAACGTCCTGACTTTC
cdr3_aa: CSVGQLTRSGANVLTF
clone_size: -
d_call: -
v_call: TRBV29-1
j_call: TRBJ2-6

cdr3_nt: TGTGCCAGCAGTGGGGGGGGTACTGGGGCCAACGTCCTGACTTTC
cdr3_aa: CASSGGGTGANVLTF
clone_size: -
d_call: TRBD2
v_call: TRBV2
j_call: TRBJ2-6

cdr3_nt: TGTGCCAGCAGCTTAGATAGGCGGTCCGATGAGCAGTTCTTC
cdr3_aa: CASSLDRRSDEQFF
clone_size: once
d_call: -
v_call: TRBV11-2
j_call: TRBJ2-1

cdr3_nt: TGTGCCAGCTCACCTACAGGGTTAGAGAATCAGCCCCAGCATTTT
cdr3_aa: CASSPTGLENQPQHF
clone_size: -
d_call: -
v_call: TRBV18
j_call: TRBJ1-5